The 15 T cell receptor beta chains given below trace back to one sample, sequenced in a study of CD8+CD57+ T cells in acquired aplastic anemia. Researchers used genomic DNA as the template to profile TCR beta VDJ and CDR3. TCRdb independently ran MiXCR on the reads; one entry per CDR3 protein. The table records over 150,000 distinct CDR3 sequences, less than 65% of them present only once. The sequenced sample was sorted CD4+, CD8+, or CD8+CD57+ T cells (not recorded which) from PBMCs. These receptor sequences come from a human donor in good health, serving as a control.

This chain joins TRBV19 and TRBJ2-5; D not resolved. This CDR3 comprises 14 residues. V gave up 8 bases and J gave up 5 bases, with 18 bases separating them. Germline V gene data show CDR1 as LNHDA and CDR2 as SQIVND (reference sequence). Here the CDR3 DNA reads TGTGCCAGTGCTCAGGCAGACGATGTGGAGACCCAGTACTTC. Amino acid sequence: CASAQADDVETQYF.

The chain has TRBV7-9 and TRBJ1-3; no reliable D call. Germline CDR1 SEHNR, CDR2 FQNEAQ (reference sequence). This CDR3 region has 12 residues. V lost 4 bases and J 4 bases, leaving 5 bases between the germline ends. For the CDR3, the DNA is TGTGCCAGCAGCTCATTAGGAAACACCATATATTTT. Translated: CASSSLGNTIYF.

This clonotype was detected ten times or more. V and J are TRBV28 and TRBJ1-6; no firm D call. This CDR3 region has 13 residues. V lost 6 bases, J lost 9 bases, and 12 bases lay in between. CDR1 and CDR2 from the germline V gene are MDHEN and SYDVKM. This CDR3 is CASRPEALSPLHF. Here the CDR3 DNA reads TGTGCCAGCAGACCGGAGGCTCTTTCACCCCTCCACTTT. Complete variable domain (other parts from reference TRBV28 and TRBJ1-6): DVKVTQSSRYLVKRTGEKVFLECVQDMDHENMFWYRQDPGLGLRLIYFSYDVKMKEKGDIPEGYSVSREKKERFSLILESASTNQTSMYLCASRPEALSPLHFGNGTRLTVT.

This chain links TRBV3-1 with TRBJ2-4; a possible D gene is TRBD2 (6 bases). Germline V CDR1 and CDR2: LGHDT, YNNKEL (reference sequence). The ends were cut back, 2 bases at V and 0 bases at J, with 17 bases in the middle. The CDR3 extends over 18 amino acids. In nucleotides, the CDR3 is TGTGCCAGCAGCCAATGGCGGGACGGCGATTTAGCCAAAAACATTCAGTACTTC. Translated, it gives CASSQWRDGDLAKNIQYF.

In the case of this clonotype: A clone one base away is much larger, so this may be a read error. The DNA for the CDR3 is TGTGCCATCACTACAAAGGCGGGCAGAGCAACTAATGAAAAACTGTTTTTT. Translation gives CAITTKAGRATNEKLFF. V gene TRBV10-3 combines with J gene TRBJ1-4; unclear D gene. The CDR3 totals 17 residues. With 7 bases removed from V and 0 bases from J, the gap between germline ends came to 18 bases. CDR1 and CDR2 from the germline V gene are ENHRY and SYGVKD.

The V and J genes are TRBV7-9 and TRBJ2-3; the D is unclear. The germline V gene encodes CDR1 SEHNR and CDR2 FQNEAQ (reference sequence). This CDR3 has 15 amino acids. Between the trimmed V and J ends, which lost 6 bases and 2 bases, there was a span of 15 bases. CDR3 nucleotides: TGTGCCAGCAGTCAAGTCTGGGCCGACACAGATACGCAGTATTTT. Its translation is CASSQVWADTDTQYF.

The CDR3 sequence is CASSPGTAGRYEQYF. The CDR3 DNA sequence: TGTGCCAGTAGTCCGGGGACTGCGGGGCGCTACGAGCAGTACTTC. This chain links TRBV19 with TRBJ2-7; D is perhaps TRBD2 (6 bases). This CDR3 is built from 15 residues. Germline values: CDR1 LNHDA, CDR2 SQIVND (reference sequence). V dropped 5 bases and J dropped 3 bases, with 17 bases sitting between them.

The chain couples TRBV19 to TRBJ1-2; TRBD1 matches 10 bases. Looked up from germline, CDR1 is LNHDA and CDR2 is SQIVND (reference sequence). J gave up 4 bases and V 4 bases, and 6 bases lay outside the gene matches. This CDR3 region has 15 residues. The CDR3 bases are TGTGCCAGTAGTACCATGGGACAGGGGAGCTATGGCTACACCTTC. Protein sequence: CASSTMGQGSYGYTF.

A note on this clonotype: The conserved phenylalanine or tryptophan normally closing the CDR3 is absent here, so this likely arose from a read error. The limits of the CDR3 on the DNA are not certain, so only TCRdb's listed CDR3 is given. This chain joins TRBV7-6 and TRBJ2-5; the listed D gene, TRBD2, was not tested against the DNA. Germline V CDR1 and CDR2: SGHVS, FNYEAQ. The CDR3 is made up of 10 amino acids, end residues included. This CDR3 is CASSQRRSTS.

Concerning this clonotype itself: A junction boundary mismatches the germline segment, possibly from a read error. The rearrangement joins TRBV7-6 to TRBJ2-6, with TRBD2 as a possible D gene (5 bases). The germline gives CDR1 SGHVS, CDR2 FNYEAQ. CDR3 length equals 15 residues. The CDR3: CASSLGQRGANVLTF. The CDR3 nucleotides are TGTGCTAGCAGCTTAGGCCAGCGGGGGGCCAACGTCCTGACTTTC. Looking up the rest from reference TRBV7-6 and TRBJ2-6 gives the full variable domain: GAGVSQSPRYKVTKRGQDVALRCDPISGHVSLYWYRQALGQGPEFLTYFNYEAQQDKSGLPNDRFSAERPEGSISTLTIQRTEQRDSAMYRCASSLGQRGANVLTFGAGSRLTVL.

On this clonotype: This could be a read error, since a much larger clone is one nucleotide away. CDR3 DNA: TGTGCCAGCTACGAGGGCAGCTGGAACACTGAAGCTCTCTTT. This gives the protein CASYEGSWNTEALF. The chain is built from TRBV12-3 or TRBV12-4 and TRBJ1-1, with D uncertain. The CDR3 loop spans 14 amino acids.

This clonotype was picked up a small number of times. J is TRBJ1-2 and V is TRBV28, with 7 bases lining up with TRBD1. The V segment lost 5 bases and the J segment 5 bases; nucleotides outside the gene matches: 5. The CDR3 is 13 residues long. CDR1 and CDR2 from the germline V gene are MDHEN and SYDVKM. CDR3 coding DNA: TGTGCCAGCAGTAAACAGGGGTGGTATGGCTACACCTTC. Protein: CASSKQGWYGYTF.

The DNA of the CDR3 is TGTGCCAGCAGCATGAGACAGGCGAACACCGGGGAGCTGTTTTTT. This encodes CASSMRQANTGELFF. The chain combines TRBV7-3 with TRBJ2-2; D perhaps matches TRBD1 (6 bases). CDR3 length: 15 amino acids. V gave up 5 bases and J gave up 0 bases, with 10 bases separating them. Per germline, CDR1 SGHTA and CDR2 FQGTGA.

The rearrangement links TRBV5-5 to TRBJ1-3, with no clear D. Trimming took 4 bases from V and 4 from J, leaving 9 bases between them. The CDR3 length is 13 residues. Germline CDR1 reads SGHKS; CDR2 reads YYEKEE (reference sequence). The CDR3 nucleotides read TGTGCCAGCAGCAAAGTACGAGGAAACACCATATATTTT. Protein product: CASSKVRGNTIYF.

This clonotype came up many times. This chain joins TRBV4-1 and TRBJ2-2, with unresolved D. The V gene's germline CDR1 is MGHRA and CDR2 YSYEKL. The CDR3 is 17 amino acids. V dropped 1 base and J dropped 2 bases, with 14 bases sitting between them. CDR3 coding DNA: TGCGCCAGCAGCCAAGTCGATATGGGCTTTAACACCGGGGAGCTGTTTTTT. Protein: CASSQVDMGFNTGELFF.